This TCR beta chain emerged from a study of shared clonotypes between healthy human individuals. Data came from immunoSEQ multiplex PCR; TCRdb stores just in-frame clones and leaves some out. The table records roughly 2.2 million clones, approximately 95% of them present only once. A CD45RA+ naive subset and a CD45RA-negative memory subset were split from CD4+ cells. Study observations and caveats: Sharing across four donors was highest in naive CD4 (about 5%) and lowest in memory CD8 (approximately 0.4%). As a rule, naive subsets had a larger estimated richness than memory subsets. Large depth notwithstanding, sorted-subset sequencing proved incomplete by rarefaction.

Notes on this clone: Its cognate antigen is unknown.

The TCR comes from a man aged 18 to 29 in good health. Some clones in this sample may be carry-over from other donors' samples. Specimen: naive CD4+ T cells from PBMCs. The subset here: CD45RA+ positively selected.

Written as DNA, the CDR3 is TGTGCCAGCTCCCCCTCGGGGAAAAATCAGCCCCAGCATTTT. This translates into CASSPSGKNQPQHF. This rearrangement joins TRBV18 to TRBJ1-5; no clear D. CDR1 is KGHSH, CDR2 LQKENI, per germline. This CDR3 spans 14 amino acids. With 6 bases removed from V and 4 bases from J, the gap between germline ends came to 13 bases.